This T cell receptor (beta chain) was profiled in a study of blood T cell repertoires in COVID-19. Study-level information: Italy, Spain and the United States were the sources of the convalescent and acute COVID-19 samples. Nucleic acid was either cDNA or gDNA, and it came from T cells, B-cell-depleted T cells, or PBMCs.

V was cut by 0 bases and J by 13 bases, with 16 bases left in between. Germline-derived CDR1 and CDR2 are LGHDT and YNNKEL (reference sequence). This CDR3 comprises 14 residues. Original analysis: Estimated nucleated cell counts came from reference gene primer amplification. The table came from immunoSEQ multiplex PCR; TCRdb's copy has only in-frame clones and leaves some out. That table is the source of V, J and clone size, and D and trimming were worked out from the DNA. The sample shows just over 650,000 clones, about 87% of them seen only once. The V gene is TRBV3-1 (or the pseudogene TRBV3-2), the J gene TRBJ1-3; D remains unclear. The sequence was collected from a woman in her late teens or twenties with acute or convalescent COVID-19. Sample: peripheral blood. The CDR3 DNA is TGTGCCAGCAGCCAAGATTTCGGGAGGGCCCAAATATATTTT. This codes for CASSQDFGRAQIYF.